The present T cell receptor beta chain was sequenced within a study of Ad26.COV2.S vaccination and SARS-CoV-2 variants. Findings and caveats of the study: The analyses of TCR breadth and depth may have understated the size of total T cell responses.

A remark on this clone: The target antigen is unknown.

This sample's treatment: approximately 18 received Ad26.COV2.S at low or high dose, single or two shots; 5 received placebo; per-sample allocation not given. After the first vaccine or placebo injection, samples were drawn on day 63. Some clones are missing from TCRdb's copy, which holds only in-frame ones; the method was immunoSEQ multiplex PCR. The data hold around 450,000 clones, with approximately 87% observed a single time. The sequence came from a person between 18 and 59 years old who received the Ad26.COV2.S COVID-19 vaccine or a placebo. Sequences were derived from peripheral blood, sampled in a trial of Ad26.COV2.S vaccine versus placebo.

For the CDR3, the DNA is TGTGCCAGCAGCTGGAGCACTAGCGGGGGGGACAATGAGCAGTTCTTC. It specifies CASSWSTSGGDNEQFF. The chain uses TRBV7-2 and TRBJ2-1; 13 bases are a match to TRBD2. V was clipped by 4 bases and J by 5 bases; unmatched bases: 5. Germline CDR1 and CDR2: SGHTA and FQGNSA. CDR3 length: 16 amino acids.